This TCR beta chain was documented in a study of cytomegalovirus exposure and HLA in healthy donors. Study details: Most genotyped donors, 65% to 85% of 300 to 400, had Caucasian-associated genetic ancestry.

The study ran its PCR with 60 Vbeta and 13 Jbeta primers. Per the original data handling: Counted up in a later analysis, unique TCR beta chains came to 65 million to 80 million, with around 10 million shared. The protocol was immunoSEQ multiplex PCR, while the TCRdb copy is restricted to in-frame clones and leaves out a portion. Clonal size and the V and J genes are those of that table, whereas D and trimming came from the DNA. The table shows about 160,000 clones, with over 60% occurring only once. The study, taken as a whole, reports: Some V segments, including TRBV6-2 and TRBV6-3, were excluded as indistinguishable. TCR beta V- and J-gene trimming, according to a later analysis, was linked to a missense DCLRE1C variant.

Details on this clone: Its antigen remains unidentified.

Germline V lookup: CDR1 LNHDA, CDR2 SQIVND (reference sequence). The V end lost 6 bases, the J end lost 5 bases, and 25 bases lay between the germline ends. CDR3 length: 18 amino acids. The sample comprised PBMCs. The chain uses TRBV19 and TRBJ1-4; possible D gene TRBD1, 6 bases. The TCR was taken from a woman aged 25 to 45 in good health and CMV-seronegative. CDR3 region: CASREGQRVRAVNEKLFF. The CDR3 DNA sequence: TGTGCCAGTAGAGAAGGACAGAGGGTTCGGGCAGTAAATGAAAAACTGTTTTTT.